Sequencing of this TCR beta chain was carried out in a study of shared clonotypes between healthy human individuals. This clone is deemed medium-sized. What it binds is unknown. This same CDR3 is encoded by further DNA sequences in the sample. Partitioning of CD4+ cells yielded a CD45RA+ naive subset and a CD45RA-negative memory subset. The CDR3 sequence is 14 residues long. V lost 3 bases, J lost 5 bases, and 1 base stayed unmatched. Germline V lookup: CDR1 SGDLS, CDR2 YYNGEE. Points from the study as a whole: Naive CD4 clonotypes were shared across a few donors at roughly 5.3%.

Replicate sorted-subset PCRs were loaded with about 0.2 ug DNA, 31,000 or so T cell genomes. Assay used: immunoSEQ multiplex PCR; TCRdb lists only in-frame clones, some missing. The table has around 1.1 million clones, about 72% seen once. Material for sequencing was memory CD4+ T cells from PBMCs. As for subset: CD45RA-negative fraction. This chain uses TRBV9 with TRBJ1-4; 10 bases match TRBD1. The clonotype was recovered from a man aged 18 to 29 in good health. Some clones in this sample may be carry-over from other donors' samples. The CDR3 is CASSADRGNEKLFF. CDR3 coding DNA: TGTGCCAGCAGCGCGGACAGGGGGAATGAAAAACTGTTTTTT.